Each of the 15 T cell receptor beta chains below was sequenced from the same sample in a study of blood T cell repertoires in COVID-19. The data were produced by immunoSEQ multiplex PCR, yet TCRdb's version contains in-frame clones alone and is incomplete. The sample yields under 400,000 clones, roughly 90% seen once. The material sequenced was peripheral blood. The source of these receptors is a woman in her twenties or thirties with COVID-19, enrolled during active disease.

The chain is built from TRBV18 and TRBJ1-1; D remains unclear. The germline CDR1 and CDR2 sequences are KGHSH and LQKENI. The CDR3 consists of 15 residues. Deletions cut 3 bases from V and 2 bases from J, with 13 bases between. The CDR3 protein is CASSPQTTVNTEAFF. For the CDR3, the DNA is TGTGCCAGCTCACCGCAAACCACAGTTAACACTGAAGCTTTCTTT.

This sequence joins TRBV30 and TRBJ1-2; no reliable D call. The CDR3 is 12 amino acids. Germline V gene sequence: CDR1 GTSNPN, CDR2 SVGIG (reference sequence). V was cut by 0 bases and J by 4 bases, with 6 bases left in between. The CDR3 region is CAWSVFRYGYTF. The CDR3 DNA sequence: TGTGCCTGGAGTGTGTTCCGCTATGGCTACACCTTC. Using reference TRBV30 and TRBJ1-2 for the parts outside the CDR3, the full variable domain is SQTIHQWPATLVQPVGSPLSLECTVEGTSNPNLYWYRQAAGRGLQLLFYSVGIGQISSEVPQNLSASRPQDRQFILSSKKLLLSDSGFYLCAWSVFRYGYTFGSGTRLTVV.

This chain links TRBV7-9 with TRBJ2-1, with D tentatively TRBD2 (6 bases). Looked up from germline, CDR1 is SEHNR and CDR2 is FQNEAQ (reference sequence). CDR3 size: 15 residues. V dropped 2 bases and J dropped 0 bases, with 8 bases sitting between them. The chain's CDR3 is CASSLLGGSYNEQFF. The CDR3 DNA reads as TGTGCCAGCAGCTTACTGGGGGGCTCCTACAATGAGCAGTTCTTC.

The rearrangement links TRBV2 to TRBJ1-5; D not resolved. With 5 bases removed from V and 5 bases from J, the gap between germline ends came to 10 bases. Germline assignment: CDR1 SNHLY and CDR2 FYNNEI. This CDR3 is 13 amino acids long. The CDR3 DNA sequence: TGTGCCAGCAGTTTTGACACCCATCAGCCCCAGCATTTT. Translated, it gives CASSFDTHQPQHF.

The chain couples TRBV2 to TRBJ1-2; D is uncertain. CDR1 SNHLY and CDR2 FYNNEI come from the germline V gene. The CDR3 totals 17 residues. Trimming removed 2 bases from V and 5 bases from J, with 21 bases in between. CDR3 residues: CASSERIGSLSGYGYTF. For the CDR3, the DNA is TGTGCCAGCAGTGAAAGGATTGGATCCCTCTCGGGGTATGGCTACACCTTC.

The chain carries TRBV7-9 and TRBJ1-1; 8 nucleotides match TRBD1. The CDR3 has 13 residues. Germline V CDR1 and CDR2: SEHNR, FQNEAQ (reference sequence). J lost 11 bases, V lost 1 base, and 6 bases had no gene match. This CDR3 is CASSLVGRGQAFF. The CDR3, as DNA: TGTGCCAGCAGCTTAGTCGGCAGGGGGCAGGCTTTCTTT. The entire variable domain, with the rest obtained from reference TRBV7-9 and TRBJ1-1, is as follows: DTGVSQNPRHKITKRGQNVTFRCDPISEHNRLYWYRQTLGQGPEFLTYFQNEAQLEKSRLLSDRFSAERPKGSFSTLEIQRTEQGDSAMYLCASSLVGRGQAFFGQGTRLTVV.

The rearrangement joins TRBV27 to TRBJ2-5; a possible D gene is TRBD2 (5 bases). The V end lost 5 bases, the J end lost 5 bases, and 18 bases lay between the germline ends. The length of the CDR3 is 15 residues. The germline V gene has CDR1 MNHEY and CDR2 SMNVEV (reference sequence). CDR3 residues: CASSPPTGTAETQYF. CDR3 nucleotide sequence: TGTGCCAGCAGTCCCCCAACGGGAACTGCGGAGACCCAGTACTTC.

The V gene is TRBV10-2, the J gene TRBJ2-2, with D possibly being TRBD1 (6 bases). Germline-derived CDR1 and CDR2 are WSHSY and SAAADI. The CDR3 runs 14 residues. V gave up 8 bases and J gave up 1 base, with 11 bases separating them. The CDR3 region is CASCTGRNTGELFF. CDR3 sequence (DNA): TGCGCCAGCTGCACAGGGCGGAACACCGGGGAGCTGTTTTTT.

This clone was counted only a few times. The rearrangement joins TRBV14 to TRBJ2-5, with 12 nucleotides matching TRBD2. The CDR3 spans 17 residues. Germline loops: CDR1 SGHDN, CDR2 FVKESK. V dropped 1 base and J dropped 0; count of bases not matched to a gene: 3. The CDR3 DNA is TGTGCCAGCAGCCAAGGACTAGCGGGAGAGTACCAAGAGACCCAGTACTTC. It codes for CASSQGLAGEYQETQYF.

This chain uses TRBV29-1 with TRBJ1-2; maybe TRBD1 (6 bases). Trimming took off 4 bases at V and 8 bases at J, with 8 bases between the two ends. The CDR3 runs to 10 residues. Germline V gene sequence: CDR1 SQVTM, CDR2 ANQGSEA. CDR3 sequence (DNA): TGCAGCGTTGTCGGGACAGGCTACACCTTC. Residues: CSVVGTGYTF.

The genes are TRBV10-3 and TRBJ1-2; 9 bases are shared with TRBD1. The CDR3 length is 15 residues. The J segment lost 8 bases and the V segment lost 4 bases, leaving 11 bases of the junction unmatched. Germline CDR1 and CDR2: ENHRY and SYGVKD. CDR3 in DNA: TGTGCCATCAGTGCCCACCCGGGACAGGGTGGAGGCTACACCTTC. Its protein is CAISAHPGQGGGYTF.

This chain joins TRBV2 and TRBJ2-1; D not certain. The CDR3 loop spans 11 amino acids. The V end lost 7 bases, the J end lost 6 bases, and 7 bases lay between the germline ends. Germline CDR1 is SNHLY and CDR2 is FYNNEI. The CDR3 DNA reads as TGTGCCAGCACTTCCCGCAATGAGCAGTTCTTC. The encoded protein is CASTSRNEQFF.

V is TRBV5-1 and J is TRBJ2-2; 7 bases are shared with TRBD1. This CDR3 is 13 amino acids long. J was trimmed by 7 bases and V by 4 bases; bases with no gene match: 4. CDR1 and CDR2 from the germline V gene are SGHRS and YFSETQ. In nucleotides, the CDR3 is TGCGCCAGCAGCAAGACAGGGATCGGGGAGCTGTTTTTT. Translation gives CASSKTGIGELFF.

This chain joins TRBV7-9 and TRBJ2-3; 13 bases agree with TRBD2. The J segment lost 5 bases and the V segment lost 10 bases, leaving 3 bases of the junction unmatched. There are 13 residues in the CDR3. Germline-derived CDR1 and CDR2 are SEHNR and FQNEAQ (reference sequence). The CDR3 loop is CATGLAGEDTQYF. CDR3 sequence (DNA): TGTGCCACCGGACTAGCGGGAGAAGATACGCAGTATTTT.

The CDR3 region has the DNA TGTGCCAGCAGCTTAGGACAGGGCGCAACTGAAGCTTTCTTT. It specifies CASSLGQGATEAFF. The chain employs TRBV7-2 and TRBJ1-1; 7 nucleotides align to TRBD1. The J segment lost 5 bases and the V segment lost 1 base, leaving 4 bases of the junction unmatched. The CDR3 extends over 14 amino acids. CDR1 is SGHTA, CDR2 FQGNSA, per germline. Filled out from reference TRBV7-2 and TRBJ1-1, the complete variable domain reads GAGVSQSPSNKVTEKGKDVELRCDPISGHTALYWYRQSLGQGLEFLIYFQGNSAPDKSGLPSDRFSAERTGGSVSTLTIQRTQQEDSAVYLCASSLGQGATEAFFGQGTRLTVV.